These 9 T cell receptor beta chains share one sample of origin, sequenced in a study of brain T cells in children with intractable seizures. Generated by immunoSEQ multiplex PCR, the TCRdb table keeps only in-frame clones and is missing some. The sample consists of around 80,000 clones, roughly 89% of them appearing once. The sequencing here drew on peripheral blood, taken at surgery. Source of these receptors: a girl between 2 and 10 years old with Rasmussen encephalitis and intractable seizures.

This clone has only a few counts. This chain joins TRBV5-6 and TRBJ2-7, with TRBD2 matching over 12 bases. This CDR3 is built from 15 residues. The V gene end was trimmed by 4 bases and the J gene end by 5 bases; junction bases not matched to a gene: 7. Germline V gene sequence: CDR1 SGHDT, CDR2 YYEEEE. In nucleotides, the CDR3 is TGTGCCAGCAGCGATCTAGCGGGGGGGCCGGACGAGCAGTACTTC. It translates to CASSDLAGGPDEQYF.

V usage is TRBV5-4 and J usage is TRBJ2-7; possible D gene TRBD2, 6 bases. Germline V gives CDR1 SGHNT, CDR2 YYREEE (reference sequence). The V end lost 3 bases, the J end lost 3 bases, and 10 bases lay between the germline ends. CDR3 length: 13 amino acids. In nucleotides, the CDR3 is TGTGCCAGCAGCTGGAGGGGTGGCTACGAGCAGTACTTC. Protein sequence: CASSWRGGYEQYF.

This clone was seen once. The J gene is TRBJ1-2, the V gene TRBV27; D is undetermined. Germline values: CDR1 MNHEY, CDR2 SMNVEV (reference sequence). The CDR3 spans 14 residues. The V end was cut by 2 bases, the J end by 8 bases, with 15 bases between. The CDR3 region has the DNA TGTGCCAGCAGTTTAAGGAGTCATCTAAGGGGCTACACCTTC. Translating gives CASSLRSHLRGYTF.

The rearrangement uses TRBV2 and TRBJ1-3, with D perhaps matching TRBD1 (5 bases). This CDR3 region has 15 residues. The V end lost 6 bases, the J end lost 4 bases, and 16 bases lay between the germline ends. Germline CDR1 SNHLY, CDR2 FYNNEI. CDR3: CASRGPPLEGNTIYF. The DNA of the CDR3 is TGTGCCAGCAGGGGGCCTCCCCTGGAGGGAAACACCATATATTTT.

This clone was detected a few times. J is TRBJ2-2 and V is TRBV27; TRBD2 agrees at 7 bases. Germline V gene sequence: CDR1 MNHEY, CDR2 SMNVEV (reference sequence). The CDR3 extends over 16 amino acids. With 5 bases clipped from V and 1 base from J, the junction kept 7 bases outside the gene matches. CDR3 sequence reads: CASSTPSGVNTGELFF. The CDR3 coding sequence is TGTGCCAGCAGTACCCCTAGCGGAGTGAACACCGGGGAGCTGTTTTTT.

This chain uses TRBV24-1 with TRBJ2-1; 10 nucleotides line up with TRBD1. The J segment lost 0 bases and the V segment lost 9 bases, leaving 4 bases of the junction unmatched. Germline CDR1 is KGHDR and CDR2 is SFDVKD. There are 15 residues in the CDR3. CDR3 in amino acids: CATSGTGASYNEQFF. Here the CDR3 DNA reads TGTGCCACCTCCGGGACAGGGGCCTCCTACAATGAGCAGTTCTTC.

The genes are TRBV28 and TRBJ1-5, with TRBD1 matching 8 bases. V lost 2 bases, J lost 2 bases, and 8 bases stayed unmatched. Per the germline V gene, CDR1 is MDHEN and CDR2 is SYDVKM. The CDR3 is 17 amino acids. The CDR3 nucleotides are TGTGCCAGCAGTTTAACTGGCAGGGGGCAGGGCAATCAGCCCCAGCATTTT. This encodes CASSLTGRGQGNQPQHF.

The chain has TRBV28 and TRBJ2-2; no definite D call. From germline, CDR1 is MDHEN and CDR2 SYDVKM. Trimming cost V 2 bases and J 5 bases, with 6 bases left between them. CDR3 length equals 13 residues. The chain's CDR3 is CASSLAGTGELFF. CDR3 bases: TGTGCCAGCAGTTTAGCAGGAACCGGGGAGCTGTTTTTT.

The chain is built from TRBV3-1 (or the pseudogene TRBV3-2) and TRBJ2-7; D is unclear. Looked up from germline, CDR1 is LGHDT and CDR2 is YNNKEL (reference sequence). CDR3 size: 13 residues. V was pared by 2 bases and J by 5 bases, with 10 bases between. CDR3 loop: CASSQMERNEQYF. Written as DNA, the CDR3 is TGTGCCAGCAGCCAAATGGAGAGGAACGAGCAGTACTTC.